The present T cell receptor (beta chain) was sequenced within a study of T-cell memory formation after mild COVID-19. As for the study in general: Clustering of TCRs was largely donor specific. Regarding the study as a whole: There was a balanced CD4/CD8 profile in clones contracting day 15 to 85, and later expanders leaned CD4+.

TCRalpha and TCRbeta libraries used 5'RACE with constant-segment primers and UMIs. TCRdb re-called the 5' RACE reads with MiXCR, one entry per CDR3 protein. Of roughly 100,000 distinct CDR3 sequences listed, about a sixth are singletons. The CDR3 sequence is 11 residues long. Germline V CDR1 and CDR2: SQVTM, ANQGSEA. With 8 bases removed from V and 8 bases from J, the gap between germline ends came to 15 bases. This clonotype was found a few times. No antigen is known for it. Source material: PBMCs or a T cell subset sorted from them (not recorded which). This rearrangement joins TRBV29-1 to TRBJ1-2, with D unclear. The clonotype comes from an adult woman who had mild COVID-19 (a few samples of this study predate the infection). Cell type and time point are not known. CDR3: CSMRAREGYTF. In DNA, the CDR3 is TGCAGCATGCGGGCTCGGGAGGGCTACACCTTC.